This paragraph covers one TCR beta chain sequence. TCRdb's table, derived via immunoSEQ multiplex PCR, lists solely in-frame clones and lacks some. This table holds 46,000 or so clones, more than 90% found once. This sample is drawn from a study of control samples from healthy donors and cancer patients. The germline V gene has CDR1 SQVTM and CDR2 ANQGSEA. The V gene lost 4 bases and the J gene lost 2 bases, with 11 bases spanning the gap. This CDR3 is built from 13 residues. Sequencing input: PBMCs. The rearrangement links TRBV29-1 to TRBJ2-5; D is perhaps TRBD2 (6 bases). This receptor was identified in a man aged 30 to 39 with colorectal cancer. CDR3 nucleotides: TGCAGCGTTGTTTACCGGGGGCAAGAGACCCAGTACTTC. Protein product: CSVVYRGQETQYF.